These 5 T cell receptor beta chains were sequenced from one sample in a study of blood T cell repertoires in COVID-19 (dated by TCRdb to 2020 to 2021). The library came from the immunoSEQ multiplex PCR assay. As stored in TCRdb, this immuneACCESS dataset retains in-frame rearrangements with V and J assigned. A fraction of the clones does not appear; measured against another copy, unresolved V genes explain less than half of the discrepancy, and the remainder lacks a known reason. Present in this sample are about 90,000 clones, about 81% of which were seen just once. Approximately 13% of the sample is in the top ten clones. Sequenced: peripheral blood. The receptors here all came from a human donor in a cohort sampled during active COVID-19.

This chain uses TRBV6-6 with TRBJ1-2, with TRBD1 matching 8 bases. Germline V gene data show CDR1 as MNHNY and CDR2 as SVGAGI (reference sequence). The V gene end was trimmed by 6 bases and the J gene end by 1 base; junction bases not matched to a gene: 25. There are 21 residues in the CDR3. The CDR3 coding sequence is TGTGCCAGCAGCCGGCAAAAAATTGGGATGGACAGGGTAATAGTTAACTATGGCTACACCTTC. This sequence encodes CASSRQKIGMDRVIVNYGYTF.

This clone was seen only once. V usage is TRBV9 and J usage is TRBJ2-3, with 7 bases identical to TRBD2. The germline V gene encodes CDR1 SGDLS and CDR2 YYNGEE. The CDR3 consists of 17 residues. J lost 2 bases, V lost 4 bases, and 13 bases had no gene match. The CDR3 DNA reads TGTGCCAGCAGCCCCCTCTGGGATAGCGGGTCCACAGATACGCAGTATTTT. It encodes CASSPLWDSGSTDTQYF.

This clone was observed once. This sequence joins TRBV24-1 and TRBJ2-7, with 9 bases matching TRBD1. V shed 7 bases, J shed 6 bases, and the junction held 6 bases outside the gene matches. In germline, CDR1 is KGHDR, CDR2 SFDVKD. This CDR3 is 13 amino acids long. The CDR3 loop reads CATRRGQGGEQYF. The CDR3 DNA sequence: TGTGCCACCAGGAGGGGACAGGGCGGCGAGCAGTACTTC.

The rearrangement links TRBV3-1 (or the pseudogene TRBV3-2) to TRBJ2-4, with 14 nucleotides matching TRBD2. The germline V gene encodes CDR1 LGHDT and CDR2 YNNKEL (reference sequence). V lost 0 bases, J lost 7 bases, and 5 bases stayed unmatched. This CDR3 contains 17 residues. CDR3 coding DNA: TGTGCCAGCAGCCAAGACTTGACTAGCGGGGGGGGCAACATTCAGTACTTC. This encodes CASSQDLTSGGGNIQYF.

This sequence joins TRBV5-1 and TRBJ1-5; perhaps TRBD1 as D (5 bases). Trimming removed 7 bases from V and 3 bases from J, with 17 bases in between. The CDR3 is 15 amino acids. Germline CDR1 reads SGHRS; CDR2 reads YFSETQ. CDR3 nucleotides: TGCGCCAGCCGGGGGGAGCCGATTATCAATCAGCCCCAGCATTTT. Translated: CASRGEPIINQPQHF.